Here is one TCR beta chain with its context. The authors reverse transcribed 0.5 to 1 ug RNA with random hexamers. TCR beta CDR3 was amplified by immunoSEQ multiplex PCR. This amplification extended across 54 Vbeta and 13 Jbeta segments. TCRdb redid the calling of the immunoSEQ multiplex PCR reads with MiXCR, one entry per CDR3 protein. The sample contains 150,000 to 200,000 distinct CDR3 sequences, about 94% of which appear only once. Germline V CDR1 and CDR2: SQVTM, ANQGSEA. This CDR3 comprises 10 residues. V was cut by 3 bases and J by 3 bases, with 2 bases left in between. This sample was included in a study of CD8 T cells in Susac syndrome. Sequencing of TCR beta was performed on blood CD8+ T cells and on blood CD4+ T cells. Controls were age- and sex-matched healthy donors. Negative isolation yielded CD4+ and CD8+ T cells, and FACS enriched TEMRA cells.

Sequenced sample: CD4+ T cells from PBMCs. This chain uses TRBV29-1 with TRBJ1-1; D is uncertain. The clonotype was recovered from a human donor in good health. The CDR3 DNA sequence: TGCAGCGTTGAGGACACTGAAGCTTTCTTT. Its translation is CSVEDTEAFF.